This T cell receptor (beta chain) was observed in a study of CD8+ T cells in alopecia areata. Study-level information: Skin from approximately 6-13-month-old C3H/HeJ graft donors with spontaneous alopecia went to roughly 7-11-week-old female C3H/HeJ mice.

Pooled cells of cutaneous lymph node origin were sorted on CD4, CD8alpha, NKG2D, NKG2ACE and other markers. CDR3 length equals 12 residues. CDR1 is NSQYPW and CDR2 is LRSPGD in the germline V gene (reference sequence). Study observations and caveats: Across lesional scalp, and particularly alopecia totalis/universalis, clonality surpassed that of normal scalp. Sequences from scalp samples also cover resident alphabeta T cells of normal skin.

In each case, RNA was isolated and then reverse transcribed into cDNA as the sequencing template. This table comes from immunoSEQ multiplex PCR, and its TCRdb copy is limited to in-frame clones, with some not included. The record shows approximately 280,000 clones for this sample, with no singletons present. Turning to this clone: Its specificity is unknown. The gene symbols are mouse symbols. The read terminates 4 residues before the CDR3 end, so the remaining end is supplied by the germline J gene.

The V gene is TRBV1, the J gene TRBJ1-1; D might be TRBD1 (5 bases). Sequenced material: CD4+ T cells sorted from a lymph node. This TCR derives from a C3H/HeJ mouse with alopecia areata. The MHC haplotype of this mouse line is H2-k. CDR3: CTCSASDREVFF. CDR3 DNA (partial): TGCACCTGCAGTGCCTCCGACAGA.